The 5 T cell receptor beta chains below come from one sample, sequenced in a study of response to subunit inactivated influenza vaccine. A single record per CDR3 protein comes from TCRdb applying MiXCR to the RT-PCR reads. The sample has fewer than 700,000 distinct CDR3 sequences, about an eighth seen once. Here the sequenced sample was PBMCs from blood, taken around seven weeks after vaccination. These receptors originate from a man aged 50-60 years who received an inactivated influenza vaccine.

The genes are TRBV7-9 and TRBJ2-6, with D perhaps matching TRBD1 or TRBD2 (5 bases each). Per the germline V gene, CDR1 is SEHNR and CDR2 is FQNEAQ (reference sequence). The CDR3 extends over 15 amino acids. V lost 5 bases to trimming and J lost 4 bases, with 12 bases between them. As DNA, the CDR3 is TGTGCCAGCAGCAGCGGACACGCAGGGGCCAACGTCCTGACTTTC. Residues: CASSSGHAGANVLTF.

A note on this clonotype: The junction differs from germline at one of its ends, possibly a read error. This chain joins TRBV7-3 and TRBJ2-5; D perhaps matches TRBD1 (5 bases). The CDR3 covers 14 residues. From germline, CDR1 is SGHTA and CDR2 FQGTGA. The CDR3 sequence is CASSVTGSQETQYF. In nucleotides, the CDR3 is TGTGCCAGCAGCGTAACAGGTTCGCAAGAGACCCAGTACTTC.

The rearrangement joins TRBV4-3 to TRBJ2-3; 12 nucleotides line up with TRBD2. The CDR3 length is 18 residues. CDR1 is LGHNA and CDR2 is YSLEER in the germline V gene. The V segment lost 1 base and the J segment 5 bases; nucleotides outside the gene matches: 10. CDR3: CASSQVVASGGARDTQYF. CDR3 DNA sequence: TGCGCCAGCAGCCAAGTCGTCGCTAGCGGGGGGGCAAGAGATACGCAGTATTTT.

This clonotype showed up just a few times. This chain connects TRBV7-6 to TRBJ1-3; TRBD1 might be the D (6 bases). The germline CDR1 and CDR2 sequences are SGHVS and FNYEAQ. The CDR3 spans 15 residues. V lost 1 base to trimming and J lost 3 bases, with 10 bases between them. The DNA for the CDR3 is TGTGCCAGCAGCTTAGTACAGGGTTTTGGAAACACCATATATTTT. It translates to CASSLVQGFGNTIYF.

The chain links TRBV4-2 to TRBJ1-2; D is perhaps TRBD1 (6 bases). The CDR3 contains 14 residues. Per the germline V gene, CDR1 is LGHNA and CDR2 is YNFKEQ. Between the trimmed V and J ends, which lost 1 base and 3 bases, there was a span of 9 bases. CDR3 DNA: TGTGCCAGCAGCCAAGCCGGACAGCACTATGGCTACACCTTC. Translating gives CASSQAGQHYGYTF.